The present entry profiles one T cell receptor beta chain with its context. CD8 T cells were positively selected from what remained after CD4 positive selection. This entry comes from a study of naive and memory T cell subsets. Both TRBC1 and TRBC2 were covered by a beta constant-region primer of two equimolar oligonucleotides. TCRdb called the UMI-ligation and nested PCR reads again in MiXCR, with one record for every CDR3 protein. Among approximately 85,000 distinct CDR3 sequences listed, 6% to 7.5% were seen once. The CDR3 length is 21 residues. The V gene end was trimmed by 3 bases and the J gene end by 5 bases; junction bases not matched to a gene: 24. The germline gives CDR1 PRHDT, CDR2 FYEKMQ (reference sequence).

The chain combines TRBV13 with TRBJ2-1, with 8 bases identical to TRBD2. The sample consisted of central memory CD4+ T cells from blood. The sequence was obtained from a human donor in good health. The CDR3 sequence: CASSFGPGGDRSRPIDNEQFF. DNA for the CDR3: TGTGCCAGCAGCTTTGGGCCCGGGGGGGACCGGAGTAGACCAATCGACAATGAGCAGTTCTTC.